The sequence of this T cell receptor (beta chain) was determined in a study of cytomegalovirus exposure and HLA in healthy donors. Study results and caveats: Sequencing likely caused a cluster of highly shared sequence variants.

Per the germline V gene, CDR1 is SGDLS and CDR2 is YYNGEE. V was pared by 0 bases and J by 1 base, with 4 bases between. The CDR3 has 13 residues. The PCR was carried out with 60 Vbeta primers and 13 Jbeta primers. Assay used: immunoSEQ multiplex PCR; TCRdb lists only in-frame clones, some missing. The profile shows 150,000 to 200,000 clones, around three quarters of them singletons. A note on this clone: Its antigen is unidentified. The sample carries other DNA sequences with the same CDR3.

Sequenced input: PBMCs. The receptor comes from a young man in good health and CMV-seropositive. The chain has TRBV9 and TRBJ1-1; D unresolved. The CDR3: CASSVAGNTEAFF. CDR3 DNA sequence: TGTGCCAGCAGCGTAGCAGGGAACACTGAAGCTTTCTTT.